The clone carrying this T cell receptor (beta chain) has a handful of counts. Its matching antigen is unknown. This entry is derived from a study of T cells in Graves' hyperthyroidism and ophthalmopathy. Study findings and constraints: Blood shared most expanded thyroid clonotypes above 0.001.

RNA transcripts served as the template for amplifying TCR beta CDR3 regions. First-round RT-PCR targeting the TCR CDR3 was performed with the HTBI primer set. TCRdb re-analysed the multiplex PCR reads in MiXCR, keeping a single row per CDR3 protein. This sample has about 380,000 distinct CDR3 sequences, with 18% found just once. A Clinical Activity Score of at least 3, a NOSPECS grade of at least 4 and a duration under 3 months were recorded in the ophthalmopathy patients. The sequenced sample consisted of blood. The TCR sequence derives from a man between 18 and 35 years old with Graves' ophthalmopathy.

DNA for the CDR3: TGCAGTGCTAGACCTCCTCGGGGAGTTAATAGTTCACCCCTCCACTTT. Amino acid sequence: CSARPPRGVNSSPLHF. This chain links TRBV20-1 with TRBJ1-6; unclear D gene. V lost 2 bases, J lost 9 bases, and 20 bases lay in between. Germline V gene sequence: CDR1 DFQATT, CDR2 SNEGSKA (reference sequence). There are 16 residues in the CDR3.